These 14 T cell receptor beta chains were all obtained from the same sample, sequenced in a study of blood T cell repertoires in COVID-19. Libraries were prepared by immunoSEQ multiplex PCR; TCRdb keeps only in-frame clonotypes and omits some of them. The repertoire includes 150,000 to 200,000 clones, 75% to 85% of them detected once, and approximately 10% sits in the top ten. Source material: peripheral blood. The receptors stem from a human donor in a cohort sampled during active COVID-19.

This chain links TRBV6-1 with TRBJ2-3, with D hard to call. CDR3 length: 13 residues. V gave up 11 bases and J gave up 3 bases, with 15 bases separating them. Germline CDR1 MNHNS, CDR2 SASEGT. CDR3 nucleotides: TGTGCCCTCGGCACAGCCCGTACAGATACGCAGTATTTT. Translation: CALGTARTDTQYF.

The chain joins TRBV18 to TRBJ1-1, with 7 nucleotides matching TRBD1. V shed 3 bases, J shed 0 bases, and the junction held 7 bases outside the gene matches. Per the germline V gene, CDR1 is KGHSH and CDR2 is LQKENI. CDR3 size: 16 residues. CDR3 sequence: CASSPLGGWVNTEAFF. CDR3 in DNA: TGTGCCAGCTCACCCCTAGGGGGCTGGGTGAACACTGAAGCTTTCTTT.

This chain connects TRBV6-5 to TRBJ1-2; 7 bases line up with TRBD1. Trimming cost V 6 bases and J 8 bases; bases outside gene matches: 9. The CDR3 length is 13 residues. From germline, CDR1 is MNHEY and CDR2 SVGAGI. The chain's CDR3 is CASRPQGNKGYTF. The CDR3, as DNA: TGTGCCAGCAGACCACAGGGGAATAAGGGCTACACCTTC.

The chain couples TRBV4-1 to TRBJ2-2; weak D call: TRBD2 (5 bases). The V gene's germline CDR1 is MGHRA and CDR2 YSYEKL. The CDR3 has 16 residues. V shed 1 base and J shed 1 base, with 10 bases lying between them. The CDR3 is CASSQVGRGNTGELFF. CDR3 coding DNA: TGCGCCAGCAGCCAAGTGGGCCGGGGGAACACCGGGGAGCTGTTTTTT.

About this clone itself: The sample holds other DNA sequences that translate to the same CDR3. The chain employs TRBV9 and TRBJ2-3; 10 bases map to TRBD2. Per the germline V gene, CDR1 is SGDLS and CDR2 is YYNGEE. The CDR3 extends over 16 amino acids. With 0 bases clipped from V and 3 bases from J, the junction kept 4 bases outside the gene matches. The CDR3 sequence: CASSVEAGGGTDTQYF. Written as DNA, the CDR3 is TGTGCCAGCAGCGTAGAAGCGGGAGGGGGAACAGATACGCAGTATTTT.

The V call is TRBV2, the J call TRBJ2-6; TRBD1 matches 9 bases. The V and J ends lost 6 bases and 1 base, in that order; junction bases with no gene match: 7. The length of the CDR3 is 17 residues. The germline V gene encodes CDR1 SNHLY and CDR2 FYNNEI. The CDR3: CASSRGQGGSGANVLTF. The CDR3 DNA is TGTGCCAGCAGCCGGGGACAGGGAGGGTCTGGGGCCAACGTCCTGACTTTC.

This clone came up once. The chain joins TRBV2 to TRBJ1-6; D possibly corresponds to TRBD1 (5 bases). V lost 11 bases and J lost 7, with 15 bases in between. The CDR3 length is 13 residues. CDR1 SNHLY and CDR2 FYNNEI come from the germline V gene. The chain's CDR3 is CAVSGGGNSPLHF. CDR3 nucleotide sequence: TGTGCCGTGTCCGGGGGGGGGAATTCACCCCTCCACTTT.

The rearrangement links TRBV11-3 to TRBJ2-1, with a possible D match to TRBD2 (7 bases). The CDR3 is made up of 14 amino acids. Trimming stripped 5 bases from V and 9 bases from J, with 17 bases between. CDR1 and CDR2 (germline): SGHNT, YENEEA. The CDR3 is CASSRGGSGIEQFF. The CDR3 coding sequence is TGTGCCAGCAGCAGGGGGGGGTCAGGGATTGAGCAGTTCTTC.

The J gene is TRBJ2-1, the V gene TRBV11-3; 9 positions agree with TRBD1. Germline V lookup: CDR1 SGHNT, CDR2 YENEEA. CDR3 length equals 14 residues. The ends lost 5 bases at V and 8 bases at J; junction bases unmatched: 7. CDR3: CASSGQGLAHEQFF. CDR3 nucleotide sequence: TGTGCCAGCAGCGGACAGGGGCTTGCCCATGAGCAGTTCTTC.

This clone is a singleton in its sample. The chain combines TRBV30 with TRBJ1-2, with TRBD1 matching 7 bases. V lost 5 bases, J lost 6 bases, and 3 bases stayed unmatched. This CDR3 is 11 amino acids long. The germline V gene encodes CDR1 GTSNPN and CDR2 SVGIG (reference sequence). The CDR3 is CAWGQVNGYTF. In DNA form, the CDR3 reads TGTGCCTGGGGACAGGTGAATGGCTACACCTTC.

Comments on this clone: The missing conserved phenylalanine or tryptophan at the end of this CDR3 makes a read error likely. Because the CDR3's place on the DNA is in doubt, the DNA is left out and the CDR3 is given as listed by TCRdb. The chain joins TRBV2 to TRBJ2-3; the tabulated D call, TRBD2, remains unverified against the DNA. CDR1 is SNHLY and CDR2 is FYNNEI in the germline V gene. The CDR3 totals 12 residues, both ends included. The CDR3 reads CASSEVAGAPIL.

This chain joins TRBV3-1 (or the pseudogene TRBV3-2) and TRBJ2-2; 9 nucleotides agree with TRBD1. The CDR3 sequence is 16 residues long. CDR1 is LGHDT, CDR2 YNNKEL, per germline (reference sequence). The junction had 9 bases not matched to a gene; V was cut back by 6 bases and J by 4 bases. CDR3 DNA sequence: TGTGCCAGCAGTCCACAGGGGGCGCTTGGCACCGGGGAGCTGTTTTTT. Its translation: CASSPQGALGTGELFF.

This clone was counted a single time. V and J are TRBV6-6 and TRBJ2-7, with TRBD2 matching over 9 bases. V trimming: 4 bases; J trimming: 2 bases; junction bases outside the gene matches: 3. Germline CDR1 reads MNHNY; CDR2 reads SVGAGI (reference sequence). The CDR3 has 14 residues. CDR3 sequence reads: CASSWTSETYEQYF. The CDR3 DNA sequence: TGTGCCAGCAGTTGGACTAGCGAGACCTACGAGCAGTACTTC.

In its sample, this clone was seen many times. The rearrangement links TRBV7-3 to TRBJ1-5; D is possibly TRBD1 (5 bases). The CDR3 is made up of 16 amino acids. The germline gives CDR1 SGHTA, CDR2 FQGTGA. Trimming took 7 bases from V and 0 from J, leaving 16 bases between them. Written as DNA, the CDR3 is TGTGCCAGCACGAAAAGACAGACCTATAGCAATCAGCCCCAGCATTTT. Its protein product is CASTKRQTYSNQPQHF.